A selection of T cell receptor beta chains follows, all from one sample in a study of blood T cell repertoires in COVID-19. Here immunoSEQ multiplex PCR was the method, and the copy in TCRdb shows in-frame clones only, minus some. The data contain about 180,000 clones, 85% of them singletons. The sequenced sample consisted of peripheral blood. These receptors were obtained from a person aged 70 to 85 with COVID-19, enrolled during active disease. The CDR3 runs from the conserved cysteine through the conserved F or W. A D gene is named only where the DNA matches it firmly. The listing skips clone size in some rows; elsewhere it reads once, few, many or a size class.

>TRBV29-1|TRBJ2-7|.|.
TGCAGCGTTGGGTCCGGGTACGAGCAGTACTTC
CSVGSGYEQYF
>TRBV19|TRBJ2-7|.|.
TGTGCCAGTAGTATAGGAGTCGGGAGCGAGCAGTACTTC
CASSIGVGSEQYF
>TRBV28|TRBJ2-5|once|.
TGTGCCAGCAAACCCCACGCAGGCAGAGAGACCCAGTACTTC
CASKPHAGRETQYF
>TRBV18|TRBJ2-2|.|.
TGTGCCAGCTCACCCGGCGGGGGCGGAACCGGGGAGCTGTTTTTT
CASSPGGGGTGELFF
>TRBV9|TRBJ2-2|.|.
TGTGCCAGCAGCGTAGGAGTACTAGGTACCGGGGAGCTGTTTTTT
CASSVGVLGTGELFF
>TRBV19|TRBJ1-3|.|.
TGTGCCAGTAGTATTTCTGCGGGGGGGAAAGTCTCTGGAAACACCATATATTTT
CASSISAGGKVSGNTIYF
>TRBV5-6|TRBJ1-3|.|.
TGTGCCAGCAGCTTCGATACAGGGTGGTCTGGAAACACCATATATTTT
CASSFDTGWSGNTIYF
>TRBV18|TRBJ2-7|.|TRBD2
TGTGCCAGCTCGCTTTACCCGCAGACTAGCAGTTTTAGCGAGCAGTACTTC
CASSLYPQTSSFSEQYF
>TRBV7-9|TRBJ2-1|.|TRBD2
TGTGCCAGCAGGCGAGCGGGGGGCTTGAGTAATGAGCAGTTCTTC
CASRRAGGLSNEQFF
>TRBV5-4|TRBJ2-4|.|TRBD2
TGTGCCAGCAGCTTGGGACTAGCGGGAGTCTCCAAAAACATTCAGTACTTC
CASSLGLAGVSKNIQYF
>TRBV7-2|TRBJ2-5|.|TRBD2
TGTGCCAGCAGCTTAAGGTGGAGCGGGGGCCAAGAGACCCAGTACTTC
CASSLRWSGGQETQYF
>TRBV11-2|TRBJ2-7|.|.
TGTGCCAGCCAACGGGGTGCGGGCTACGAGCAGTACTTC
CASQRGAGYEQYF
>TRBV7-9|TRBJ1-1|.|TRBD1
TGTGCAACCGGGGAAGGACAGGGGATCCGAGCTTTCTTT
CATGEGQGIRAFF
>TRBV7-9|TRBJ2-7|.|.
TGTGCCAGCAGCCTGGACTTCTCCTACGAGCAGTACTTC
CASSLDFSYEQYF
>TRBV6-2/TRBV6-3|TRBJ1-5|once|TRBD1
TGTGCCAGCAGCCCACAGGGGAATCAGCCCCAGCATTTT
CASSPQGNQPQHF
>TRBV9|TRBJ1-4|.|.
TGTGCCAGCAGCGTAGCTACCGGGACCCGGGAGGAAAAACTGTTTTTT
CASSVATGTREEKLFF
>TRBV4-3|TRBJ2-3|once|.
TGCGCCAGCAGCCAAGGTTCCGGGGTCCGGGATACGCAGTATTTT
CASSQGSGVRDTQYF
>TRBV12-3/TRBV12-4|TRBJ1-5|.|.
TGTGCCAGCAGATCAGGGGGCAATCAGCCCCAGCATTTT
CASRSGGNQPQHF
>TRBV4-3|TRBJ1-2|.|.
TGCGCCAGCAGCCAATTCCTCAGGGGTGGCTACACCTTC
CASSQFLRGGYTF
>TRBV21-1|TRBJ1-2|few|.
TGTGCCAGACAGTCCACGAATGGGACACCTAAGGCAGGCTACACCTTC
CARQSTNGTPKAGYTF
>TRBV25-1|TRBJ1-2|few|.
TGTGCCAGCAGTGCCTTCGGGGGGAACTATGGCTACACCTTC
CASSAFGGNYGYTF
>TRBV3-1/TRBV3-2|TRBJ2-2|.|TRBD2
TGTGCCAGCAGCCAAGATCGAAGTAGCGGGAGGACCGGGGAGCTGTTTTTT
CASSQDRSSGRTGELFF
>TRBV3-1/TRBV3-2|TRBJ2-5|.|.
TGTGCCAGCAGCCACGCGGGACTCCAAGAGACCCAGTACTTC
CASSHAGLQETQYF
>TRBV10-3|TRBJ2-7|.|TRBD2
TGTGCCATCACCGACCTAGCGGGAGGGTACGAGCAGTACTTC
CAITDLAGGYEQYF
>TRBV12-5|TRBJ1-2|.|.
TGTGCTAGTGGTCGGGGCTATGGCTACACCTTC
CASGRGYGYTF
>TRBV3-1/TRBV3-2|TRBJ2-3|.|.
TGTGCCAGCAGCCAAGATCCTACAGATACGCAGTATTTT
CASSQDPTDTQYF
>TRBV29-1|TRBJ1-1|.|.
TGCAGCGTTGTCGAGGGGGTGGGCACTGAAGCTTTCTTT
CSVVEGVGTEAFF
>TRBV10-3|TRBJ1-4|.|.
TGTGCCATCAGTGAATTCAGGGGTTCTAATGAAAAACTGTTTTTT
CAISEFRGSNEKLFF
>TRBV5-6|TRBJ1-2|.|TRBD1
TGTGCCAGCAGCTCCTCCGGGACAGCTTATGGCTACACCTTC
CASSSSGTAYGYTF
>TRBV5-1|TRBJ1-2|.|.
TGCGCCAGCAGCTTACTCAGGGGCTATGGCTACACCTTC
CASSLLRGYGYTF
>TRBV6-2/TRBV6-3|TRBJ2-2|.|.
TGTGCCAGCAGTTACATAAGGGGAGGAAGTACCGGGGAGCTGTTTTTT
CASSYIRGGSTGELFF
>TRBV2|TRBJ1-4|.|.
TGTGCCAGCAGTGAGCGTCGGGGGGCCAATGAAAAACTGTTTTTT
CASSERRGANEKLFF
>TRBV19|TRBJ1-5|.|TRBD1
TGTGCCAGTAGTTCTGCAGGGGGAGTCGGCAATCAGCCCCAGCATTTT
CASSSAGGVGNQPQHF
>TRBV29-1|TRBJ1-1|.|TRBD1
TGCAGCGCCTGGACAGGGGTCGCGAACACTGAAGCTTTCTTT
CSAWTGVANTEAFF
>TRBV28|TRBJ1-4|.|.
TGTGCCAGCAGTTTGCGGGGAGGCCGGCGAAAACTGTTTTTT
CASSLRGGRRKLFF
>TRBV6-5|TRBJ2-7|.|.
TGTGCCAGCAGTTACTCCCAGGGATGGGACTACGAGCAGTACTTC
CASSYSQGWDYEQYF
>TRBV6-5|TRBJ1-5|.|TRBD1
TGTGCCAGCGAGCAGGGGGCTTATCAGCCCCAGCATTTT
CASEQGAYQPQHF
>TRBV5-4|TRBJ2-5|.|TRBD2
TGTGCCAGCAGCCCCATAGGTCTCGTGGGACTAGCGGAACAGCGGGAGACCCAGTACTTC
CASSPIGLVGLAEQRETQYF
>TRBV6-6|TRBJ2-7|.|TRBD2
TGTGCCAGCAGTCCCCTACGGGACTACTACGAGCAGTACTTC
CASSPLRDYYEQYF
>TRBV6-5|TRBJ1-5|.|.
TGTGCCAGCAGGAGGGGCGGGGGCAATCAGCCCCAGCATTTT
CASRRGGGNQPQHF
>TRBV7-2|TRBJ2-2|.|TRBD2
TGTGCCAGCAGCTCCCTGGCGGGGGGGGCGACCGGGGAGCTGTTTTTT
CASSSLAGGATGELFF
>TRBV3-1/TRBV3-2|TRBJ1-3|.|TRBD1
TGTGCCAGCAGCCAAGAGACAGGGTACCCTGGAAACACCATATATTTT
CASSQETGYPGNTIYF
>TRBV28|TRBJ1-4|.|TRBD1
TGTGCCAGCCCGGGACAGGGGCCTAATGAAAAACTGTTTTTT
CASPGQGPNEKLFF
>TRBV7-8|TRBJ1-1|.|.
TGTGCCAGCAGCTTAGGTCAGGGTTATACTGAAGCTTTCTTT
CASSLGQGYTEAFF
>TRBV2|TRBJ2-1|once|.
TGTGCCAGCGGGGGCATAGGGTACAATGAGCAGTTCTTC
CASGGIGYNEQFF
>TRBV13|TRBJ2-5|.|.
TGTGCCAGCAGCCTAGGGTCACTGGAGACCCAGTACTTC
CASSLGSLETQYF
>TRBV6-5|TRBJ1-5|.|TRBD1
TGTGCCAGCAGCAAAGGCAGGGGGCTTGGTCAGCCCCAGCATTTT
CASSKGRGLGQPQHF
>TRBV7-3|TRBJ2-7|.|TRBD1
TGTGCCAGCAGTCCAGGGGGTTACGAGCAGTACTTC
CASSPGGYEQYF
>TRBV12-3/TRBV12-4|TRBJ2-5|.|TRBD2
TGTGCCAGCAAACTGACTAGCGGCGAGACCCAGTACTTC
CASKLTSGETQYF
>TRBV6-5|TRBJ1-1|once|.
TGTGCCAGCGTATCAACCCCGGTGGCTTTCTTT
CASVSTPVAFF
>TRBV5-8|TRBJ1-1|.|.
TGTGCCAGCAGCTTCAGGGTATGGGTGAACACTGAAGCTTTCTTT
CASSFRVWVNTEAFF
>TRBV7-2|TRBJ1-6|.|.
TGTGCCAGCAGCTTTACGGGGGAATCACCCCTCCACTTT
CASSFTGESPLHF
>TRBV15|TRBJ1-5|.|TRBD1
TGTGCCACCAGCAGAGCCCACAGGGGGGATCAGCCCCAGCATTTT
CATSRAHRGDQPQHF
>TRBV5-6|TRBJ2-3|.|.
TGTGCCAGCAGCCCCAGGACAGCAGATACGCAGTATTTT
CASSPRTADTQYF
>TRBV7-2|TRBJ2-7|once|.
TGTGCCAGCAGCTTAGGACGGAGCTCCTACGAGCAGTACTTC
CASSLGRSSYEQYF
>TRBV7-3|TRBJ2-1|.|TRBD2
TGTGCCAGCAGCCCCACGGGGGGACCAACTTACAATGAGCAGTTCTTC
CASSPTGGPTYNEQFF
>TRBV6-5|TRBJ2-2|.|.
TGTGCCAGCAGTTACGGGACAACCTACACCGGGGAGCTGTTTTTT
CASSYGTTYTGELFF